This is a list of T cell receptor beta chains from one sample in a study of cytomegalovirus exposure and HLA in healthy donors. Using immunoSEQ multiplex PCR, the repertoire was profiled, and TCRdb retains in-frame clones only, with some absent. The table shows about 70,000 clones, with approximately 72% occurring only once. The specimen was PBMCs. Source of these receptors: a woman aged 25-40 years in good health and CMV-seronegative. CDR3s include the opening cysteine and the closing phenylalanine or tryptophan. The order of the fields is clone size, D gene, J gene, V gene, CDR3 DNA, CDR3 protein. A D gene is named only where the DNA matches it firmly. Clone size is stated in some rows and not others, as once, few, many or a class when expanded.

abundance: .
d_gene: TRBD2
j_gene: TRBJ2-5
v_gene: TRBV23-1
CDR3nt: TGCGCCAGCCCCCCCCGCGGGGGGCATGTTGAAGAGACCCAGTACTTC
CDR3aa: CASPPRGGHVEETQYF

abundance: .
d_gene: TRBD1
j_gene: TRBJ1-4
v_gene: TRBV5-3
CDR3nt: TGTGCCAGAAGCACTACCTTAGGGACAGGGGGGGAAAAACTGTTTTTT
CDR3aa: CARSTTLGTGGEKLFF

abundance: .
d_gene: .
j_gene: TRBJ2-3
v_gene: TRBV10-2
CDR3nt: TGCGCCAGCAGTCGACAGGGCACAGATACGCAGTATTTT
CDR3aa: CASSRQGTDTQYF

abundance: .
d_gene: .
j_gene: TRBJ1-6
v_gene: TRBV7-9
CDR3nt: TGTGCCAGCAGCCCGACAGTAAATTCACCCCTCCACTTT
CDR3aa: CASSPTVNSPLHF

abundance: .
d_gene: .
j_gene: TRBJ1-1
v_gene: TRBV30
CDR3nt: TGTGCCTGGAGTCGGAGGTTGAACACTGAAGCTTTCTTT
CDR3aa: CAWSRRLNTEAFF

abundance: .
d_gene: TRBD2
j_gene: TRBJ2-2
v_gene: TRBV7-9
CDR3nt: TGTGCCAGCAGCCGCGGGCGGTATAAAGGACTAGCGGGAGACGGGGAGCTGTTTTTT
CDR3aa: CASSRGRYKGLAGDGELFF

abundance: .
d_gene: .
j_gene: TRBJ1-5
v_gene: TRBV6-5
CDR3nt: TGTGCCAGCAGTTACCTGGACAGACTCAATCAGCCCCAGCATTTT
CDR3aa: CASSYLDRLNQPQHF

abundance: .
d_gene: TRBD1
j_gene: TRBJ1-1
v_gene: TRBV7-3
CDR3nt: TGTGCCAGCAGCTTAACACAGGGGGCGGACGCTTTCTTT
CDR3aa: CASSLTQGADAFF

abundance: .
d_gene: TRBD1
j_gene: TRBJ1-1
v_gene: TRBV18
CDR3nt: TGTGCCAGCTCACCCACGAGGGGGCAGGGGTACACTGAAGCTTTCTTT
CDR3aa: CASSPTRGQGYTEAFF

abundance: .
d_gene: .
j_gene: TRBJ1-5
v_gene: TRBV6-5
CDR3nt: TGTGCCAGCAGTTATGACAGCCGGGGGCAGCCCCAGCATTTT
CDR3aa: CASSYDSRGQPQHF

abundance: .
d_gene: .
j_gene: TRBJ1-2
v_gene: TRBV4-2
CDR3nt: TGTGCCAGCAGCCAAGGACTCGATGGCTACACCTTC
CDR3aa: CASSQGLDGYTF

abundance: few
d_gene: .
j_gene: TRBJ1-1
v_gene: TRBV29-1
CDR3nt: TGCAGCGTCACCAGGGTCTCGAGCACTGAAGCTTTCTTT
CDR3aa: CSVTRVSSTEAFF

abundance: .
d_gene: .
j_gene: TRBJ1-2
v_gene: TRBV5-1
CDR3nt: TGCGCCAGCAGCGGCTCGGGACATACTAACTATGGCTACACCTTC
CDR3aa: CASSGSGHTNYGYTF

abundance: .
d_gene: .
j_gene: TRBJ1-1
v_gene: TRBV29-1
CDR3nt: TGCAGCGTCACCCGTCGGGGGAACACTGAAGCTTTCTTT
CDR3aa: CSVTRRGNTEAFF

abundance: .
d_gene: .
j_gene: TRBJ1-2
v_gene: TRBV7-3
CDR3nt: TGTGCCAGCAGGTCCACGGGGGGCGCGATGGTTGGAGGCTACACCTTC
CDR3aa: CASRSTGGAMVGGYTF

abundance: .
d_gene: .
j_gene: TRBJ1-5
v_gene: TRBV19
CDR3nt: TGTGCCAGTAGTATAGCAGCCAGGTTTGGCAATCAGCCCCAGCATTTT
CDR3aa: CASSIAARFGNQPQHF

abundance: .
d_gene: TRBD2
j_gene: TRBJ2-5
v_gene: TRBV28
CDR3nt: TGTGCCAGCAGGGGACCGACTAGCGTGGAGACCCAGTACTTC
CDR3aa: CASRGPTSVETQYF

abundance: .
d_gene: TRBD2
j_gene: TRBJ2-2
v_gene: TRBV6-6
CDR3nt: TGTGCCAGCAGGCCGGGACTAGCGGGAACCGGGGAGCTGTTTTTT
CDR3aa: CASRPGLAGTGELFF

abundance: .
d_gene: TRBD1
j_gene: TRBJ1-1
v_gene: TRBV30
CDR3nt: TGTGCCTGGTCCCGGGACAGCCCGTCTGAAGCTTTCTTT
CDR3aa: CAWSRDSPSEAFF

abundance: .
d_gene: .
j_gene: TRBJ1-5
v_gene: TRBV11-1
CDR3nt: TGTGCCAGCAGCTTAGACAGGGCTAGCAATCAGCCCCAGCATTTT
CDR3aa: CASSLDRASNQPQHF

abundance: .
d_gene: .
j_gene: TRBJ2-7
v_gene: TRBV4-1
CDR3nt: TGCGCCAGCAGCCAAGAGCCTACCAACTCCTACGAGCAGTACTTC
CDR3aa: CASSQEPTNSYEQYF

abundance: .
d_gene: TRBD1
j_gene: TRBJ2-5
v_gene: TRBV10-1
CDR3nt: TGCGCCAGCTCTAGGGGACAGCGCGGGGAGACCCAGTACTTC
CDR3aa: CASSRGQRGETQYF

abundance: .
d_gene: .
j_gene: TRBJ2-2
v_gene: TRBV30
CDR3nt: TGTGCCTGGAGTGTAGGTTACCGGGCCGGGGAGCTGTTTTTT
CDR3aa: CAWSVGYRAGELFF

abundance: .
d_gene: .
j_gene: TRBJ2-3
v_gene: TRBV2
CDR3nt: TGTGCCAGCGATCAGGACTACTCCACAGATACGCAGTATTTT
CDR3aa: CASDQDYSTDTQYF

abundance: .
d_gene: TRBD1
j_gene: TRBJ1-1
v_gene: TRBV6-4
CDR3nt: TGTGCCAGCAGCCCCGGGACAGGGGGCGTGAACACTGAAGCTTTCTTT
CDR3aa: CASSPGTGGVNTEAFF

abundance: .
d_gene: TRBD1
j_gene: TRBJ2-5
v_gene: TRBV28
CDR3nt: TGTGCCAGCAGTGGACAGGGGAGTGCGGGAGAGACCCAGTACTTC
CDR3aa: CASSGQGSAGETQYF

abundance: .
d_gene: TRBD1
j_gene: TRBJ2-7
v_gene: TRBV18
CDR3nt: TGTGCCAGCTCGCCCGCCGGGACAGGGATTTCCGAGCAGTACTTC
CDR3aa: CASSPAGTGISEQYF

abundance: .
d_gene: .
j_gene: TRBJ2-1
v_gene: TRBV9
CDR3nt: TGTGCCAGCAGCGCTAATATAGGGAGGTACAATGAGCAGTTCTTC
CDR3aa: CASSANIGRYNEQFF

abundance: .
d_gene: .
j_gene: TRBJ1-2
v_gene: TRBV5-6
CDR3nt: TGTGCCAGCAGCCCGGCAGGGTGGGATAACTATGGCTACACCTTC
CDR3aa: CASSPAGWDNYGYTF

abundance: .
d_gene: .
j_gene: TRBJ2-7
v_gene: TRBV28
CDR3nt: TGTGCCAGCAGTTGGCAGGGATACAACTACGAGCAGTACTTC
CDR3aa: CASSWQGYNYEQYF

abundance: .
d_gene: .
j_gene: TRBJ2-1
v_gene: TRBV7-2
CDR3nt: TGTGCCAGCAGCTTAGAAGCTGGTACCCATGAGCAGTTCTTC
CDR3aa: CASSLEAGTHEQFF

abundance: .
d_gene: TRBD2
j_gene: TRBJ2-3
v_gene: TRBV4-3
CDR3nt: TGCGCCAGCAGCCAAGGCCCCGGGACTAGCGGGGGCCGGTGGGCAGATACGCAGTATTTT
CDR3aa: CASSQGPGTSGGRWADTQYF

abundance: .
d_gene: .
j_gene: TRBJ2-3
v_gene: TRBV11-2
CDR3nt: TGTGCCAGCAGCTTGTGGCCTCTTCCGGCGGGGACCACAGATACGCAGTATTTT
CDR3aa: CASSLWPLPAGTTDTQYF

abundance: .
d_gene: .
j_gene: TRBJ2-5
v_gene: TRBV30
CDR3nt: TGTGCCTGGAGTCGGGAAGGGGGAGAGACCCAGTACTTC
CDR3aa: CAWSREGGETQYF

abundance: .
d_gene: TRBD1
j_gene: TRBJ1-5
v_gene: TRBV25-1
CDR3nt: TGTGCCAGCTCGGGACAGGGGGGTACGGCCCAGCATTTT
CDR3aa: CASSGQGGTAQHF

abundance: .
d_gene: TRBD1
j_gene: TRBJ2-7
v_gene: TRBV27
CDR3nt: TGTGCCAGCAGTTTGTCCGGACAGGCCGTCTCCTACGAGCAGTACTTC
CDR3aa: CASSLSGQAVSYEQYF

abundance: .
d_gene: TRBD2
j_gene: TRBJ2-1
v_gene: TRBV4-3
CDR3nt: TGCGCCAGCAGCCATTACACTACAACTACTAGCGGGGGACACAATGAGCAGTTCTTC
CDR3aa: CASSHYTTTTSGGHNEQFF

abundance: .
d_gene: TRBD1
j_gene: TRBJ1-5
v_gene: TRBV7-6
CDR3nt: TGTGCCAGCAGCTTCCAGACAGGGGGCCTACAGCCCCAGCATTTT
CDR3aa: CASSFQTGGLQPQHF

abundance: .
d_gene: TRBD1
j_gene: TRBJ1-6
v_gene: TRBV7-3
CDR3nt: TGTGCCAGCAGCCTAGGGGGGACAGTTGGTTCACCCCTCCACTTT
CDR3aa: CASSLGGTVGSPLHF

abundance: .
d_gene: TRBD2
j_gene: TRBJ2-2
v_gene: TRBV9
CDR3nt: TGTGCCAGCAGCGTAGAGCTAGCGGGGACGAACACCGGGGAGCTGTTTTTT
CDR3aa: CASSVELAGTNTGELFF

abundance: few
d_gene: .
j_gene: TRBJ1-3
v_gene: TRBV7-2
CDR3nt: TGTGCCAGCAGCTTCGACAGGCCATCTGGAAACACCATATATTTT
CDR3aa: CASSFDRPSGNTIYF

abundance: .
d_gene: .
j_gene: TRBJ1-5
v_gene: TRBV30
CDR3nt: TGTGCCTGGAGTCGGGGTAGCAATCGGCCCCAGCATTTT
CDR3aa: CAWSRGSNRPQHF

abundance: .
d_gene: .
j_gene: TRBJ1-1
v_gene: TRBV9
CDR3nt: TGTGCCAGCAGCGTAGGAACAGGCCCTGAAGCTTTCTTT
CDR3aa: CASSVGTGPEAFF

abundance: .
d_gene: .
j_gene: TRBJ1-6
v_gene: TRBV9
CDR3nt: TGTGCCAGCAGCTTAGGGGCTATCACCTATAATTCACCCCTCCACTTT
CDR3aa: CASSLGAITYNSPLHF

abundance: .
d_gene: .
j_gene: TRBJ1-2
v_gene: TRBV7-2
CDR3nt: TGTGCCAGCAGCTTTTCAGGTTTAGCTAACTATGGCTACACCTTC
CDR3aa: CASSFSGLANYGYTF

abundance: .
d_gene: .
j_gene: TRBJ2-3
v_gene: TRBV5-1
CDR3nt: TGCGCCAGCAGCTTAAATCCAGGGGGGATGGGCACAGATACGCAGTATTTT
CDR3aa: CASSLNPGGMGTDTQYF

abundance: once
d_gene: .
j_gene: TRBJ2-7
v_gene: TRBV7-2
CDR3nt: TGTGCCAGCAGCTTACGACTAGAATTTTACGAGCAGTACTTC
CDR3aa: CASSLRLEFYEQYF

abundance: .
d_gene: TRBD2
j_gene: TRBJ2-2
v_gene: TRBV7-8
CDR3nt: TGTGCCAGCAGCTTAGCTTCTAGCGGGGGGGCTGTCGGGGAGCTGTTTTTT
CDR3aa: CASSLASSGGAVGELFF

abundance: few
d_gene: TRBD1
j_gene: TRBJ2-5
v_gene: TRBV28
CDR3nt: TGTGCCAGCAGTTCGAGAGCCTCGACAGGGGGAGAGACCCAGTACTTC
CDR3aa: CASSSRASTGGETQYF

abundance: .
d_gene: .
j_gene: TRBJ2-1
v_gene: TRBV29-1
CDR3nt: TGCAGCGTTCGTGGTGGGCCCCTTGGAAATGAGCAGTTCTTC
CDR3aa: CSVRGGPLGNEQFF

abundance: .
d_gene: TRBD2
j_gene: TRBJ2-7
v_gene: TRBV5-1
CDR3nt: TGCGCCAGCAGCTCCGGACTAGCGGCCTTCTCCTACGAGCAGTACTTC
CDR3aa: CASSSGLAAFSYEQYF

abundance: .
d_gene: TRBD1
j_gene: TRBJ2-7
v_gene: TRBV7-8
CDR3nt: TGTGCCAGCAGCCCCGGACAGGCCCTCTCCTACGAGCAGTACTTC
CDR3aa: CASSPGQALSYEQYF

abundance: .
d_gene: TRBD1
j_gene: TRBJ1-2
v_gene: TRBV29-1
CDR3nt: TGCAGCGTTGAAGAGAAAGGGACAGGGGGCTTTGGCTACACCTTC
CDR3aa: CSVEEKGTGGFGYTF

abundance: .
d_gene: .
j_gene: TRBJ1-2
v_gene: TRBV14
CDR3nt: TGTGCCAGCAGCCAATACAGGGAAGGCTATGGCTACACCTTC
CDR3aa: CASSQYREGYGYTF

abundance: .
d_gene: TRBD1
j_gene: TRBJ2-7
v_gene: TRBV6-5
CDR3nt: TGTGCCAGCAGTTACCGGGGACAGGGGGGACACGAGCAGTACTTC
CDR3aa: CASSYRGQGGHEQYF

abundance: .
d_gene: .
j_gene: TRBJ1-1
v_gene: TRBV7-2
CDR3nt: TGTGCCAGCAGCCAGGGCAGGGCCACTGAAGCTTTCTTT
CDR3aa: CASSQGRATEAFF

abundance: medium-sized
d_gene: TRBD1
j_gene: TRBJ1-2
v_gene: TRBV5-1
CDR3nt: TGCGCCAGCAGCTTGTCAGGACAGGGGGAAGGTGGCTACACCTTC
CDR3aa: CASSLSGQGEGGYTF

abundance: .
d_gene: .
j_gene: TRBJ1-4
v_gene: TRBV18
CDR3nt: TGTGCCAGCTCACCTAAATCAGTGGGCGAAAAACTGTTTTTT
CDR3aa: CASSPKSVGEKLFF

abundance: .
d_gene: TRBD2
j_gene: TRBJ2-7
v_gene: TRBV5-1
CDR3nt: TGCGCCAGCAGCCCGGCCGGCGGGGGGACTTCCTACGAGCAGTACTTC
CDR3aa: CASSPAGGGTSYEQYF